These 5 T cell receptor beta chains share one sample of origin, sequenced in a study of control samples from healthy donors and cancer patients. TCRdb's copy holds only in-frame clones and misses some; the assay was immunoSEQ multiplex PCR. The data show about 63,000 clones, 70% to 90% seen once. The sequencing sample was made of blood. These receptors were obtained from a man aged 40-49 years in good health.

The chain has TRBV11-3 and TRBJ2-7; D is unresolved. V was pared by 2 bases and J by 1 base, with 9 bases between. CDR3 length equals 14 residues. In germline, CDR1 is SGHNT, CDR2 YENEEA. The CDR3 loop reads CASSLRSGSYEQYF. Written as DNA, the CDR3 is TGTGCCAGCAGCTTAAGGTCTGGGTCCTACGAGCAGTACTTC.

A remark on this clone: Germline is not matched at one junction end, which may reflect a read error. V is TRBV9 and J is TRBJ2-7, with D maybe TRBD1 (6 bases). CDR1 and CDR2 from the germline V gene are SGDLS and YYNGEE. The CDR3 has 15 amino acids. CDR3 DNA: TGTGCCAGCAACGTACAACAGGGTTGGGCCTACGAGCAGTACTTC. Residues: CASNVQQGWAYEQYF.

The chain employs TRBV7-2 and TRBJ2-3; D is possibly TRBD1 (5 bases). This CDR3 region has 15 residues. The germline V and J ends were trimmed by 0 bases and 6 bases, with 13 bases remaining between them. Germline CDR1 is SGHTA and CDR2 is FQGNSA. This CDR3 is CASSLASGSPDTQYF. CDR3 nucleotides: TGTGCCAGCAGCTTAGCTTCAGGGTCCCCCGATACGCAGTATTTT.

The sample holds one count of this clone. V usage is TRBV28 and J usage is TRBJ1-2; D unresolved. The germline CDR1 and CDR2 sequences are MDHEN and SYDVKM. V lost 5 bases, J lost 4 bases, and 17 bases lay in between. The length of the CDR3 is 15 residues. The CDR3 coding sequence is TGTGCCAGCAGTCCCGACTGGACGGACTCCTATGGCTACACCTTC. Its translation: CASSPDWTDSYGYTF.

The V and J genes are TRBV5-8 and TRBJ1-2, with a weak D call TRBD1 (5 bases). In germline, CDR1 is SGHTS, CDR2 YDEGEE. This CDR3 is built from 13 residues. Trimming took off 0 bases at V and 8 bases at J, with 11 bases between the two ends. The CDR3 loop is CASSLGFGGGYTF. In DNA form, the CDR3 reads TGTGCCAGCAGCTTGGGATTTGGGGGAGGCTACACCTTC.